The 9 T cell receptor beta chains given below trace back to one sample, sequenced in a study of blood T cell repertoires in COVID-19. Libraries were prepared by immunoSEQ multiplex PCR; TCRdb keeps only in-frame clonotypes and omits some of them. This table has a few hundred thousand clones, around four fifths appearing once. The specimen sequenced was peripheral blood. All receptors come from a man aged 25 to 40 with active or convalescent COVID-19.

V gene TRBV19 combines with J gene TRBJ1-6; 7 bases agree with TRBD1. This CDR3 contains 14 residues. The germline V gene encodes CDR1 LNHDA and CDR2 SQIVND (reference sequence). Trimming cost V 4 bases and J 10 bases; bases outside gene matches: 7. The CDR3 reads CASSTRQGRSPLHF. In DNA, the CDR3 is TGTGCCAGTAGTACCAGACAGGGTCGCTCACCCCTCCACTTT.

The genes are TRBV11-1 and TRBJ1-3; D is unclear. V was trimmed by 5 bases and J by 4 bases, leaving 9 bases between them. The CDR3 extends over 13 amino acids. The germline CDR1 and CDR2 sequences are SGHAT and FQDESV (reference sequence). The CDR3: CASSTRTGNTIYF. As DNA, the CDR3 is TGTGCCAGCAGCACGCGAACCGGAAACACCATATATTTT.

This chain links TRBV18 with TRBJ2-7; D is perhaps TRBD1 (5 bases). The germline V gene has CDR1 KGHSH and CDR2 LQKENI. With 5 bases removed from V and 3 bases from J, the gap between germline ends came to 14 bases. This CDR3 has 14 amino acids. CDR3 DNA sequence: TGTGCCAGCTCAAGGTCCAGGGTAAACTACGAGCAGTACTTC. It codes for CASSRSRVNYEQYF. The full variable domain, its missing parts supplied by reference TRBV18 and TRBJ2-7, is NAGVMQNPRHLVRRRGQEARLRCSPMKGHSHVYWYRQLPEEGLKFMVYLQKENIIDESGMPKERFSAEFPKEGPSILRIQQVVRGDSAAYFCASSRSRVNYEQYFGPGTRLTVT.

This clone was seen ten or more times. The genes are TRBV5-1 and TRBJ2-7, with 12 bases aligning to TRBD2. Germline trimming cut 3 bases from V and 2 bases from J; bases unmatched to any gene: 9. CDR3 length: 17 residues. Germline lookup yields CDR1 SGHRS and CDR2 YFSETQ. CDR3 nucleotide sequence: TGCGCCAGCAGCTCCCTAGCGGGAGGGCACAGGACCTACGAGCAGTACTTC. Translated: CASSSLAGGHRTYEQYF. Full variable domain (rest looked up from reference TRBV5-1 and TRBJ2-7): KAGVTQTPRYLIKTRGQQVTLSCSPISGHRSVSWYQQTPGQGLQFLFEYFSETQRNKGNFPGRFSGRQFSNSRSEMNVSTLELGDSALYLCASSSLAGGHRTYEQYFGPGTRLTVT.

The genes are TRBV2 and TRBJ1-5; D may be TRBD1 (5 bases). Trimming stripped 1 base from V and 2 bases from J, with 9 bases between. Germline CDR1 and CDR2: SNHLY and FYNNEI. CDR3 length: 15 residues. In nucleotides, the CDR3 is TGTGCCAGCAGTGAAGGGGGGGTCGGCAATCAGCCCCAGCATTTT. Its protein is CASSEGGVGNQPQHF.

The chain couples TRBV11-2 to TRBJ2-1, with D possibly TRBD2 on 6 matching bases. V was cut by 1 base and J by 8 bases, with 15 bases left in between. The CDR3 spans 15 residues. Germline V gene sequence: CDR1 SGHAT, CDR2 FQNNGV. CDR3 sequence: CASSLGREVPDEQFF. DNA for the CDR3: TGTGCCAGCAGCTTAGGCAGGGAGGTTCCGGATGAGCAGTTCTTC.

This chain links TRBV6-6 with TRBJ1-3; D unclear. CDR3 length equals 14 residues. Germline V gives CDR1 MNHNY, CDR2 SVGAGI (reference sequence). V lost 2 bases to trimming and J lost 2 bases, with 7 bases between them. CDR3 residues: CASSYEVAGNTIYF. The CDR3 region has the DNA TGTGCCAGCAGTTACGAGGTGGCTGGAAACACCATATATTTT.

The genes are TRBV5-1 and TRBJ2-2; possible D gene TRBD1, 5 bases. The length of the CDR3 is 15 residues. Per the germline V gene, CDR1 is SGHRS and CDR2 is YFSETQ. Trimming shortened V by 6 bases and J by 1 base, and 13 bases separated the two germline ends. In nucleotides, the CDR3 is TGCGCCAGCACTGTGCTCACAGGGAACACCGGGGAGCTGTTTTTT. It codes for CASTVLTGNTGELFF.

The chain recombines TRBV6-2 or TRBV6-3 with TRBJ2-2; no clear D gene. The CDR3 has 15 amino acids. Trimming pared 0 bases from V and 4 bases from J, leaving 9 bases between. Germline-derived CDR1 and CDR2 are MNHEY and SVGEGT. The CDR3 here is CASSYSRPGTGELFF. CDR3 DNA: TGTGCCAGCAGTTACTCGAGACCGGGCACCGGGGAGCTGTTTTTT.